The clone carrying this T cell receptor beta chain was recorded a few times. Its antigen is not known. This sample was included in a study of beta chain features in type 1 diabetes. Study information: Examination of sorted cells across all samples involved more than 100,000,000 cells. Study findings and constraints: A moderate, significant TCRB CDR3 shortening appeared in type 1 diabetes across four CD4+ subsets.

Expressed TCRB transcripts were sequenced after all isolated RNA was converted to cDNA. Profiled with immunoSEQ multiplex PCR; TCRdb holds only in-frame clones, not every one. The table includes fewer than 250,000 clones, around 9.6% detected once. V lost 2 bases and J 2 bases, leaving 12 bases between the germline ends. CDR3 length equals 16 residues. Germline V gene lookup returns CDR1 LGHNA and CDR2 YNFKEQ. Material: naive CD4+ T cells from blood. The gene calls are TRBV4-2 and TRBJ2-2; D gene ambiguous. The sequence derives from a woman between 18 and 30 years old in good health. In DNA form, the CDR3 reads TGTGCCAGCAGCCAAACTTCGGTAGTTAACACCGGGGAGCTGTTTTTT. This encodes CASSQTSVVNTGELFF.